These 10 T cell receptor beta chains were all obtained from the same sample, sequenced in a study of response to subunit inactivated influenza vaccine (dated 2018 in TCRdb). Library construction relied on RT-PCR. Instrument used: Illumina HiSeq 2500. The public reads were reanalyzed by TCRdb: fastp trimming at Q25, MiXCR alignment, in-frame beta chains only. For every CDR3 protein sequence, its rows merge into one entry that carries the most common genes and DNA. Counted in this sample were about 520,000 distinct CDR3 sequences; less than 30% of them appeared once. The ten top clones hold 1.9% of the sample. The starting material was CD4+ T cells sorted from PBMCs, obtained 4 to 6 days after vaccination. The source is a man aged 45-65 years who received an inactivated influenza vaccine. Donor details come from another sample of the same person, matched by shared clones.

The chain employs TRBV29-1 and TRBJ2-7; TRBD2 matches 8 bases. Per germline, CDR1 SQVTM and CDR2 ANQGSEA. The J segment lost 4 bases and the V segment lost 7 bases, leaving 9 bases of the junction unmatched. This CDR3 has 13 amino acids. CDR3 loop: CSGGTRVGYEQYF. CDR3 nucleotide sequence: TGCAGCGGCGGGACTAGGGTCGGGTACGAGCAGTACTTC.

The gene calls are TRBV12-3 or TRBV12-4 and TRBJ2-6; D gene unclear. Trimming stripped 2 bases from V and 2 bases from J, with 10 bases between. This CDR3 has 16 residues. The DNA for the CDR3 is TGTGCCAGCAGTTTATGGGGATTACCTGGGGCCAACGTCCTGACTTTC. Translated: CASSLWGLPGANVLTF.

This chain joins TRBV24-1 and TRBJ2-6; TRBD1 might be the D (5 bases). The germline V gene has CDR1 KGHDR and CDR2 SFDVKD. Deletions cut 4 bases from V and 0 bases from J, with 12 bases between. The CDR3 covers 17 residues. The CDR3 sequence: CATSDHDRGSGANVLTF. CDR3 DNA sequence: TGTGCCACCAGTGACCACGACAGAGGCTCTGGGGCCAACGTCCTGACTTTC.

The gene calls are TRBV9 and TRBJ2-3; 9 bases match TRBD2. The CDR3 runs to 17 residues. V gave up 4 bases and J gave up 2 bases; unmatched junction bases: 11. CDR1 and CDR2 (germline): SGDLS, YYNGEE. In DNA form, the CDR3 reads TGTGCCAGCAGCCCCCGGTTAACTAGCGGGTTCACAGATACGCAGTATTTT. Protein sequence: CASSPRLTSGFTDTQYF.

This clonotype was found a few times. No DNA is shown, since the ends of the CDR3 on it are uncertain; the CDR3 is the one TCRdb lists. V gene TRBV21-1 combines with J gene TRBJ2-2; the D call of TRBD1 is as the table states it, not checked on the DNA. TRBV21-1 is listed as a pseudogene. The length of the CDR3 is 18 amino acids, counting both ends. This CDR3 reads CASSPKPPVGTGAGELFF.

This clonotype was seen more than once but under ten times. V and J are TRBV5-1 and TRBJ2-1, with 7 bases aligning to TRBD2. Unmatched junction bases numbered 4, after V lost 2 bases and J lost 2 bases. The CDR3 is 15 amino acids. The germline gives CDR1 SGHRS, CDR2 YFSETQ. CDR3 nucleotides: TGCGCCAGCAGCTTCACTAGCGACCCCTACAATGAGCAGTTCTTC. It specifies CASSFTSDPYNEQFF.

The table lists this clonotype with a few counts. The chain couples TRBV20-1 to TRBJ2-5, with 9 bases that match TRBD1. Per germline, CDR1 DFQATT and CDR2 SNEGSKA (reference sequence). The CDR3 consists of 12 residues. With V trimmed by 5 bases and J by 3 bases, 1 base remained unmatched. The chain's CDR3 is CSADRGKETQYF. The CDR3 bases are TGCAGTGCTGACAGGGGGAAAGAGACCCAGTACTTC.

This chain links TRBV6-6 with TRBJ2-7; D uncertain. CDR3 length: 13 amino acids. V was clipped by 5 bases and J by 3 bases, with 11 bases between them. The V gene's germline CDR1 is MNHNY and CDR2 SVGAGI (reference sequence). CDR3 coding DNA: TGTGCCAGCAGTGCGACACAAGTCTACGAGCAGTACTTC. It encodes CASSATQVYEQYF.

This clonotype has more than one count but fewer than ten. The rearrangement uses TRBV24-1 and TRBJ2-1; 11 bases align to TRBD2. Germline V CDR1 and CDR2: KGHDR, SFDVKD. J was trimmed by 6 bases and V by 9 bases; bases with no gene match: 6. The CDR3 covers 14 residues. CDR3 nucleotide sequence: TGTGCCACCTTTAGACTAGCGGGATTCAATGAGCAGTTCTTC. Its translation is CATFRLAGFNEQFF.

The chain carries TRBV5-5 and TRBJ2-5; D unresolved. The germline V gene has CDR1 SGHKS and CDR2 YYEKEE (reference sequence). The V and J ends lost 4 bases and 5 bases respectively, with 15 bases between them. The CDR3 is 14 amino acids. The CDR3 DNA reads TGTGCCAGCAGCCTCGGCGCCGTGGGGGAGACCCAGTACTTC. Translation gives CASSLGAVGETQYF.